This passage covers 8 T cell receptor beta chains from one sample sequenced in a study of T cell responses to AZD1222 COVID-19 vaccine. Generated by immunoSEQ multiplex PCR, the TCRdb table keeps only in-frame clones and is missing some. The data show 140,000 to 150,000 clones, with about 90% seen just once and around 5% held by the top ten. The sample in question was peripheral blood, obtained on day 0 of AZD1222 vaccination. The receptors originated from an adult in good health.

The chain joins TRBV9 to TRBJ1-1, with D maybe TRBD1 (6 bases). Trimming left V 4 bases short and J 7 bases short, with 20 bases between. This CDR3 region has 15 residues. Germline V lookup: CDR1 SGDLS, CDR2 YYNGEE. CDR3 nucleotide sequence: TGTGCCAGCAGCCCTTGGGGGCTTGAACAGGGTGAAGCTTTCTTT. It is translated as CASSPWGLEQGEAFF.

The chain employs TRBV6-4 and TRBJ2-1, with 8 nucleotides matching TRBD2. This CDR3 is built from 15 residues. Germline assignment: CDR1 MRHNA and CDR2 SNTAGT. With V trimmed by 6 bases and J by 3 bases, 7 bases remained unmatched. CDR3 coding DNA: TGTGCCAGCAGCCCCGGGACTAGAGTCTACAATGAGCAGTTCTTC. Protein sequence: CASSPGTRVYNEQFF.

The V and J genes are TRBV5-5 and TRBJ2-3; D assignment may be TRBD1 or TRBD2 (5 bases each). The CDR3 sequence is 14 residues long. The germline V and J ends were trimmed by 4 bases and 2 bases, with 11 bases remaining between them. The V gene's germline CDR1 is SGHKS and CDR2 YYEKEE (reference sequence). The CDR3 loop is CASSPGPHTDTQYF. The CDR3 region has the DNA TGTGCCAGCAGCCCGGGACCGCACACAGATACGCAGTATTTT.

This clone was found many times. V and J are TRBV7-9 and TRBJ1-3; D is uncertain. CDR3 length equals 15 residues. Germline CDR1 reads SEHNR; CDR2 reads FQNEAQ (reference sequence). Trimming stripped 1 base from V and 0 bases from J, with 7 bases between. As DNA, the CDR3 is TGTGCCAGCAGCTTAGGGGCCGGCTCTGGAAACACCATATATTTT. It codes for CASSLGAGSGNTIYF.

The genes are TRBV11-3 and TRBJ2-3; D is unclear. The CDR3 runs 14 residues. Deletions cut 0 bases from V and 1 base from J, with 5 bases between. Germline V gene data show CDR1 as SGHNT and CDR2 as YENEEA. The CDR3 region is CASSLEAGTDTQYF. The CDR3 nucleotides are TGTGCCAGCAGCTTAGAGGCGGGCACAGATACGCAGTATTTT.

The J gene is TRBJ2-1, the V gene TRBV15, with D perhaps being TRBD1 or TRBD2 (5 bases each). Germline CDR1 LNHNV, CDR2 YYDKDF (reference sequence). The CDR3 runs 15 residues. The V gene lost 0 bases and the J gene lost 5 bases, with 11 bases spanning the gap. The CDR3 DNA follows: TGTGCCACCAGCAGAGATCTGGGACCACACAATGAGCAGTTCTTC. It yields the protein CATSRDLGPHNEQFF.

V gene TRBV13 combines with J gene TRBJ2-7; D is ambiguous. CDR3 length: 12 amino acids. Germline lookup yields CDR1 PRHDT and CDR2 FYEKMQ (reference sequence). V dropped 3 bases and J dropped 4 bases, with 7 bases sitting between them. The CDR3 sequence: CASSFSSYEQYF. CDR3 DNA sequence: TGTGCCAGCAGCTTCAGTAGTTACGAGCAGTACTTC.

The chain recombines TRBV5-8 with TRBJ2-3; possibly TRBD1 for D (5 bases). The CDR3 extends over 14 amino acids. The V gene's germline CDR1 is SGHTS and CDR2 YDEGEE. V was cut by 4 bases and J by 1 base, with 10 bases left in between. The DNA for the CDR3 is TGTGCCAGCAGCCGAAAGACAGGCACAGATACGCAGTATTTT. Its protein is CASSRKTGTDTQYF.